This T cell receptor beta chain was sequenced during a study of CD8+ T cells in alopecia areata. Background on the study: Treatment comprised oral tofacitinib, 5 to 10 mg twice daily, in treated patients. Severity in treated patients was scored by percentage of scalp area affected. Whole-study findings and limits: Under tofacitinib, numerous expanded lesional clonotypes remained detectable in scalp and blood. Scalp clonality decreased significantly with tofacitinib, and so did expanded CD8+ clones among the top 100.

RNA was extracted and reverse transcribed into cDNA as the sequencing template. Repertoires were generated with immunoSEQ multiplex PCR, while TCRdb's copy carries only in-frame clones and drops some. The sample includes roughly 190,000 clones, 50% to 60% of them seen just once. The CDR3 totals 15 residues. Deletions cut 2 bases from V and 7 bases from J, with 16 bases between. The germline V gene encodes CDR1 SGHDT and CDR2 YYEEEE. In this sample, this clone turned up a few times. Its specificity is not known. Treatment meaning: oral pan-JAK inhibitor, 5-10 mg twice daily. This material consisted of CD4+ T cells sorted from blood, taken at week 4, from a patient treated with tofacitinib. The TCR comes from a human donor with alopecia areata. The chain has TRBV5-6 and TRBJ2-1; D unresolved. In DNA, the CDR3 is TGTGCCAGCAGCTTTACTGGGCTATCAGTTAATGAGCAGTTCTTC. It specifies CASSFTGLSVNEQFF.